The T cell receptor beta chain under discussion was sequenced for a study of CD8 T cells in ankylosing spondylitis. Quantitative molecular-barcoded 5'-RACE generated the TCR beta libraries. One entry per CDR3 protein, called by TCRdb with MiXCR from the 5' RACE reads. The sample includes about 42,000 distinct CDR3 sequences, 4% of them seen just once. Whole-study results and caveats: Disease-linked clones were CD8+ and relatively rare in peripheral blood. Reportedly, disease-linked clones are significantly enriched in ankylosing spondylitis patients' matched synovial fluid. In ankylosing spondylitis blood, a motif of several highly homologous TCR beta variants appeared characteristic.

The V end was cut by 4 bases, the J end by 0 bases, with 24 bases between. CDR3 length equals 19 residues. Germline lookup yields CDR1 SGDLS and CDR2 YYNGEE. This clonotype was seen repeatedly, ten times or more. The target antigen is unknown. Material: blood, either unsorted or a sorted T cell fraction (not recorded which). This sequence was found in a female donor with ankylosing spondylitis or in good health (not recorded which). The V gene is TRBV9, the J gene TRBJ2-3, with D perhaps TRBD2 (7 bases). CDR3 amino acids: CASSPRVGGRGSSTDTQYF. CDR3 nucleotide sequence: TGTGCCAGCAGCCCCCGGGTTGGGGGGCGGGGGAGTAGCACAGATACGCAGTATTTT.